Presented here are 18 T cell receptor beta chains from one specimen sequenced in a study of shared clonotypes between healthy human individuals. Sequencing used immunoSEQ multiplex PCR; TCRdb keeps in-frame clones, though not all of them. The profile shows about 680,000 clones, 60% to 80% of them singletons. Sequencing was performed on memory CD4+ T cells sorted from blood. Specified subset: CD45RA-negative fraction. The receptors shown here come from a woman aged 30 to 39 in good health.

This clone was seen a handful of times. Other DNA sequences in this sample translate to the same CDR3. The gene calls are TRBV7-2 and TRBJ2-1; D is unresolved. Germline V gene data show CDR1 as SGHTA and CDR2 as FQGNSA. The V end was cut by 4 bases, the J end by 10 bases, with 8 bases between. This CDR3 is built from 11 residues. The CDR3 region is CASSSMGEQFF. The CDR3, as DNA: TGTGCCAGCAGCTCCATGGGGGAGCAGTTCTTC.

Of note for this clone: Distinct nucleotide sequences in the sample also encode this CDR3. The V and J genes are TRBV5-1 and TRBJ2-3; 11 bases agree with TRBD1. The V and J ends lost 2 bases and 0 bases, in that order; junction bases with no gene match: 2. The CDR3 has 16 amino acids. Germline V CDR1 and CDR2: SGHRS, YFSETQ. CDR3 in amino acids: CASSFGQGASTDTQYF. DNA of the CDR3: TGCGCCAGCAGCTTCGGACAGGGGGCAAGCACAGATACGCAGTATTTT.

The CDR3 sequence: CASSFEPGMGEQYF. The CDR3 DNA reads TGTGCCAGCAGTTTCGAGCCTGGGATGGGCGAGCAGTACTTC. The chain joins TRBV28 to TRBJ2-7; no definite D call. This CDR3 spans 14 amino acids. V lost 3 bases to trimming and J lost 6 bases, with 15 bases between them. Germline V gene lookup returns CDR1 MDHEN and CDR2 SYDVKM.

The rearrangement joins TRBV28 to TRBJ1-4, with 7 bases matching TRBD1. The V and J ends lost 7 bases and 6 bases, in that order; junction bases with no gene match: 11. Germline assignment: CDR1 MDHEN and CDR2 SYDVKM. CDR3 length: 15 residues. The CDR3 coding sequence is TGTGCCAGCACCGTGCCGGGACAGCGCCATGAAAAACTGTTTTTT. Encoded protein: CASTVPGQRHEKLFF.

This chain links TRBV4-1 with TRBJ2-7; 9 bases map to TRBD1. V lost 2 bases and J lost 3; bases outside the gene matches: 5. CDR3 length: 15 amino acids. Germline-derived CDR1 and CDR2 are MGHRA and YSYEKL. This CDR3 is CASSQPRDRVYEQYF. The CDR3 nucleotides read TGCGCCAGCAGCCAACCCCGGGACAGGGTCTACGAGCAGTACTTC.

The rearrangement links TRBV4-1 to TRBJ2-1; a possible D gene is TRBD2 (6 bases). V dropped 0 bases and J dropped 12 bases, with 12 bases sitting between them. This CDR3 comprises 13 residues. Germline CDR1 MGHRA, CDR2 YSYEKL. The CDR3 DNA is TGCGCCAGCAGCCAAGATCCGGGGCGGGGGCAGTTCTTC. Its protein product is CASSQDPGRGQFF.

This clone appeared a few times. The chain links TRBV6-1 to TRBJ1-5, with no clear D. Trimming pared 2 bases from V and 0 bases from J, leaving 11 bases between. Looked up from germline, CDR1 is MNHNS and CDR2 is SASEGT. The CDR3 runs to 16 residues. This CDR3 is CASSERAGHSNQPQHF. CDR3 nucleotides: TGTGCCAGCAGTGAAAGGGCAGGTCATAGCAATCAGCCCCAGCATTTT.

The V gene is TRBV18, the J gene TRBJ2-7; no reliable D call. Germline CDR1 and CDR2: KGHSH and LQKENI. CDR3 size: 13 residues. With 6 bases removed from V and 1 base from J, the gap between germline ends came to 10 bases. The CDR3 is CASSQYPSYEQYF. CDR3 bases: TGTGCCAGCTCGCAATACCCGTCCTACGAGCAGTACTTC.

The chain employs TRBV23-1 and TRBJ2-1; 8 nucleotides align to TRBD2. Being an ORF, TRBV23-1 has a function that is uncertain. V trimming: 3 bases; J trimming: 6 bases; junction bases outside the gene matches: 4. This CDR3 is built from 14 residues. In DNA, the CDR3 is TGCGCCAGCAGTCAGGGGGGACTAGTCAATGAGCAGTTCTTC. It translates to CASSQGGLVNEQFF.

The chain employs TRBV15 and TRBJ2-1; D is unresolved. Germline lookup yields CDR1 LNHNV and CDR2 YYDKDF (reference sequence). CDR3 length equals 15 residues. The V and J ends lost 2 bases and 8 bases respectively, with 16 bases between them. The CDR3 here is CATSRPLPGEHEQFF. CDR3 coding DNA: TGTGCCACCAGCAGACCCCTCCCCGGAGAGCATGAGCAGTTCTTC.

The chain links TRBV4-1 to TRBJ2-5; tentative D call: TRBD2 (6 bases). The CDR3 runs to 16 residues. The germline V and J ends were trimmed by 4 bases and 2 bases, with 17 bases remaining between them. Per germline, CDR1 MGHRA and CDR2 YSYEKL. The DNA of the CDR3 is TGCGCCAGCAGCCCCAATTGGAGGCGGGATCAAGAGACCCAGTACTTC. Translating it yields CASSPNWRRDQETQYF.

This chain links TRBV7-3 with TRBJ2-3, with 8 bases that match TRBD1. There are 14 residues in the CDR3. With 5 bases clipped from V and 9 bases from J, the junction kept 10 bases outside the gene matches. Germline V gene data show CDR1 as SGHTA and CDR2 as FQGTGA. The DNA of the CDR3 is TGTGCCAGCAGCCCCGGGACAGGCGGGGAGACGCAGTATTTT. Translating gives CASSPGTGGETQYF.

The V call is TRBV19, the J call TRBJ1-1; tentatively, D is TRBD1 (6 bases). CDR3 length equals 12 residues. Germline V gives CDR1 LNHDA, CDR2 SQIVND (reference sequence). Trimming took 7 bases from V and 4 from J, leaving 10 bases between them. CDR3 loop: CASNDRSTEAFF. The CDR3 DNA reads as TGTGCCAGTAACGACAGGTCCACTGAAGCTTTCTTT.

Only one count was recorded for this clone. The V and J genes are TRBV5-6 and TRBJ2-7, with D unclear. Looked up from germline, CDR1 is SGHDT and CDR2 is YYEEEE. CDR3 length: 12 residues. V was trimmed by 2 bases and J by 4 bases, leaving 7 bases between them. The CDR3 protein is CASSFLGYEQYF. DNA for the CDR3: TGTGCCAGCAGCTTTTTGGGTTACGAGCAGTACTTC.

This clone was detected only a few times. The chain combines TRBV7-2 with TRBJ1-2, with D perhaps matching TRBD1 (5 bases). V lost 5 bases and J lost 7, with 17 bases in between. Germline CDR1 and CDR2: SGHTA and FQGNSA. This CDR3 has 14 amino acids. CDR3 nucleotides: TGTGCCAGCAGCCTCCAAGACAGCTTGTCTGGCTACACCTTC. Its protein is CASSLQDSLSGYTF.

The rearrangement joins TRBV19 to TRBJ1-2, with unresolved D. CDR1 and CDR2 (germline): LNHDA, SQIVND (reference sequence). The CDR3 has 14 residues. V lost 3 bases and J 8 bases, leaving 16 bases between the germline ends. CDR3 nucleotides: TGTGCCAGTAGTATTCCCCTACCTTCCGTGGGCTACACCTTC. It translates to CASSIPLPSVGYTF.

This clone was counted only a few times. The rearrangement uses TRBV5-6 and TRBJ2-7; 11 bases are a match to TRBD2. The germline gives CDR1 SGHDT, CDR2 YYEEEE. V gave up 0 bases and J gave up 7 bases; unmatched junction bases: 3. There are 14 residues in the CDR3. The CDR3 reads CASSLVAGGLEQYF. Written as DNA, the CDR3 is TGTGCCAGCAGCTTGGTAGCGGGAGGGCTGGAGCAGTACTTC.

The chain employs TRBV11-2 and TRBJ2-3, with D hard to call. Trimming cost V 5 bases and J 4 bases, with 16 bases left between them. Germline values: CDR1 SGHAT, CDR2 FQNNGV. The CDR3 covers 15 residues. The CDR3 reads CASSPNNVYSDTQYF. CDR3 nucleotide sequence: TGTGCCAGCAGCCCAAACAACGTCTATTCAGATACGCAGTATTTT. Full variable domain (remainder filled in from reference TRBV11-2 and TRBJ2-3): EAGVAQSPRYKIIEKRQSVAFWCNPISGHATLYWYQQILGQGPKLLIQFQNNGVVDDSQLPKDRFSAERLKGVDSTLKIQPAKLEDSAVYLCASSPNNVYSDTQYFGPGTRLTVL.